These T cell receptor beta chains were read from a single sample in a study of circulating and synovial CD4+ cells in juvenile arthritis. Libraries were prepared by immunoSEQ multiplex PCR; TCRdb keeps only in-frame clonotypes and omits some of them. The table lists 30,000 or so clones, 90% to 95% of them singletons. The sequenced sample consisted of CD4+ T cells from blood. Receptors originate from a human donor with juvenile idiopathic arthritis. CDR3s include the opening cysteine and the closing phenylalanine or tryptophan. D genes are given only for firm matches. Clone sizes are given selectively: once, few, many, or a class where the clone is expanded.

TRBV10-2,TRBD1,-,TRBJ2-1,TGCGCCAGCAGTGAAGGGACAGGGTGGTCCTACAATGAGCAGTTCTTC,CASSEGTGWSYNEQFF
TRBV6-4,-,-,TRBJ2-1,TGTGCCAGCAGTGACTTCAGCAGGGATGAGCAGTTCTTC,CASSDFSRDEQFF
TRBV18,-,few,TRBJ2-7,TGTGCCAGCTCACGGGACAAGTCCTACGAGCAGTACTTC,CASSRDKSYEQYF
TRBV6-5,-,-,TRBJ1-6,TGTGCCAGCAGTTACCTTGCCGGGTTTGTCGTTTCACCCCTCCACTTT,CASSYLAGFVVSPLHF
TRBV19,-,-,TRBJ2-6,TGTGCCAGTACAATAATGGGGGCGACTGGGGCCAACGTCCTGACTTTC,CASTIMGATGANVLTF
TRBV5-4,-,-,TRBJ1-2,TGTGCCAGCAGCACGAACAGGGACTATGGCTACACCTTC,CASSTNRDYGYTF
TRBV5-1,-,-,TRBJ2-5,TGCGCCAGCAAGATAGCGGAGACCCAAGAGACCCAGTACTTC,CASKIAETQETQYF
TRBV6-4,-,-,TRBJ2-2,TGTGCCAGCAGTGGTCACCGGACAACCGGGGAGCTGTTTTTT,CASSGHRTTGELFF
TRBV27,-,-,TRBJ2-1,TGTGCCAGCAGTCCAAAACCGGGACTGCGATTTAATGAGCAGTTCTTC,CASSPKPGLRFNEQFF
TRBV7-2,TRBD2,-,TRBJ2-7,TGTGCCAGCAGCTTAACAACTAGCGGGAGGGCCTCCTACGAGCAGTACTTC,CASSLTTSGRASYEQYF
TRBV6-5,TRBD2,-,TRBJ2-1,TGTGCCAGCAGAGGCGGGGGGGCCATCAATGAGCAGTTCTTC,CASRGGGAINEQFF
TRBV7-2,-,once,TRBJ1-6,TGTGCCAGCAGCTTAGCCCGGACAGATAATTCACCCCTCCACTTT,CASSLARTDNSPLHF
TRBV19,-,-,TRBJ2-3,TGTGCCAGTAGCCGAGATACGCAGTATTTT,CASSRDTQYF
TRBV10-3,-,-,TRBJ1-5,TGTGCCATCAGTGTCGCAGGGGAACATCAGCCCCAGCATTTT,CAISVAGEHQPQHF
TRBV10-3,TRBD1,-,TRBJ2-7,TGTGCCATCAGTGAGTCCGGGACAGGGGAATATTGGGCCTACGAGCAGTACTTC,CAISESGTGEYWAYEQYF
TRBV6-4,-,-,TRBJ2-2,TGTGCCAGCAACCTAGGCCCTGACACCGGGGAGCTGTTTTTT,CASNLGPDTGELFF
TRBV27,-,-,TRBJ1-2,TGTGCCAGCAGGCCCGCTCCGCCGGGCTATGGCTACACCTTC,CASRPAPPGYGYTF
TRBV4-1,-,-,TRBJ1-1,TGCGCCAGCAGCCAAGTGGGAGGGTTGAACACTGAAGCTTTCTTT,CASSQVGGLNTEAFF
TRBV20-1,-,-,TRBJ1-2,TGCAGTGCTCCAGGGTCGGATGGCTACACCTTC,CSAPGSDGYTF
TRBV7-2,-,-,TRBJ2-3,TGTGCCAGCAGCTTAGCGCTAGGTTTGCGGGATCCGCCGGATACGCAGTATTTT,CASSLALGLRDPPDTQYF
TRBV7-2,TRBD2,-,TRBJ2-2,TGTGCCAGCAGCGACGCCAGGACTAGCGTTCTGGCCGGGGAGCTGTTTTTT,CASSDARTSVLAGELFF
TRBV6-1,-,-,TRBJ1-5,TGTGCCAGCAGTGAATCGGGGTTTCGCGCGGGTCAGCCCCAGCATTTT,CASSESGFRAGQPQHF
TRBV2,TRBD2,few,TRBJ2-3,TGTGCCAGCAGTGAAGCAGGAACTAGCGGCACAGATACGCAGTATTTT,CASSEAGTSGTDTQYF
TRBV5-1,TRBD1,once,TRBJ2-1,TGCGCCAGCAGCTTGACGACAGGGACGGGGTACAATGAGCAGTTCTTC,CASSLTTGTGYNEQFF
TRBV4-1,-,-,TRBJ1-5,TGCGCCAGCAGCCAAGAGTCCGGGGTTCAGCCCCAGCATTTT,CASSQESGVQPQHF
TRBV9,TRBD2,-,TRBJ2-7,TGTGCCAGCAGCGTAGCTAGCGGGGTAACCTACGAGCAGTACTTC,CASSVASGVTYEQYF
TRBV4-3,TRBD1,-,TRBJ2-5,TGCGCCAGCAGCCAAGAGTATCCGGGACAGACACTAAAAGAGACCCAGTACTTC,CASSQEYPGQTLKETQYF
TRBV7-2,-,-,TRBJ1-2,TGTGCCAGCAGCTTAGGAGACAGAGCTAACTATGGCTACACCTTC,CASSLGDRANYGYTF
TRBV19,-,-,TRBJ2-3,TGTGCCAGTAGTATCAGAGATACGCAGTATTTT,CASSIRDTQYF
TRBV5-1,-,-,TRBJ1-1,TGCGCCAGCAGCGCACGGACGGCCAGGGACACTGAAGCTTTCTTT,CASSARTARDTEAFF
TRBV2,-,-,TRBJ1-5,TGTGCCAGCAGGGAGGGGTCAGATCAGCCCCAGCATTTT,CASREGSDQPQHF
TRBV7-2,TRBD1,-,TRBJ1-1,TGTGCCAGCAGCTTAGGGGGACAGAAGAACACTGAAGCTTTCTTT,CASSLGGQKNTEAFF
TRBV5-1,TRBD1,-,TRBJ1-3,TGCGCCAGCAGCTTGGCCACAGGGGGAGCCGGAAACACCATATATTTT,CASSLATGGAGNTIYF
TRBV2,TRBD1,-,TRBJ2-7,TGTGCCAGCAGCGAACCTGGACAGGGGGCAGGGTTACTATCCTACGAGCAGTACTTC,CASSEPGQGAGLLSYEQYF
TRBV19,-,-,TRBJ1-4,TGTGCCAGTAGTATTCGGGGGACTAATGAAAAACTGTTTTTT,CASSIRGTNEKLFF
TRBV18,-,-,TRBJ1-5,TGTGCCAGCTCACCCGGCGAGGGAGGAGGACAGCCCCAGCATTTT,CASSPGEGGGQPQHF
TRBV9,-,-,TRBJ1-3,TGTGCCAGCAGCGTAGAGGTCCAGGGTACAGGAAACACCATATATTTT,CASSVEVQGTGNTIYF
TRBV15,TRBD2,-,TRBJ2-5,TGTGCCACCAGCAGAGACTGGACTAGCGGGAGCGGAGAGACCCAGTACTTC,CATSRDWTSGSGETQYF
TRBV19,TRBD2,-,TRBJ2-7,TGTGCCAGTAGGACTAGCGGGACCTCCTACGAGCAGTACTTC,CASRTSGTSYEQYF
TRBV29-1,-,-,TRBJ2-4,TGCAGCGTTGCTGGGAGAGCCAAAAACATCCAGTACTTC,CSVAGRAKNIQYF
TRBV19,TRBD2,-,TRBJ2-5,TGTGCCAGTAGTTCTTTAGCGGGGGGTTACCAAGAGACCCAGTACTTC,CASSSLAGGYQETQYF
TRBV5-1,-,-,TRBJ2-3,TGCGCCAGCAGCACCCGCACTTACACAGATACGCAGTATTTT,CASSTRTYTDTQYF
TRBV7-2,-,-,TRBJ2-5,TGTGCCAGCAGCCGTACAGGACTGGGGGGGCCGGAGACCCAGTACTTC,CASSRTGLGGPETQYF
TRBV7-9,TRBD1,-,TRBJ1-2,TGTGCCAGCAGGGCGGCTGGACAGGGTCATGGCTACACCTTC,CASRAAGQGHGYTF
TRBV10-3,TRBD1,-,TRBJ2-7,TGTGCCATCAGGGGGACAGGACCAAGCTCCTACGAGCAGTACTTC,CAIRGTGPSSYEQYF
TRBV19,TRBD1,-,TRBJ1-1,TGTGCCAGTAGTAGAGGGGATACAGGGGCTGAAGCTTTCTTT,CASSRGDTGAEAFF
TRBV5-1,-,-,TRBJ2-7,TGCGCCAGCAGCGGATTTCAGGGTGGCGAGCAGTACTTC,CASSGFQGGEQYF
TRBV30,-,-,TRBJ2-7,TGTGCCTGGAGTGTCCGGGGCTACAGGGACGTAGGCGAGCAGTACTTC,CAWSVRGYRDVGEQYF